This T cell receptor (beta chain) was documented in a study of identical twins. Overall study results and limits: The study drew conclusions from cross-sectional statistical analysis, not from following the same donors.

Each cDNA held unique molecular identifiers, and template switching gave it a universal primer site. One entry per CDR3 protein results from TCRdb running MiXCR on the 5' RACE reads. Among 430,000 or so distinct CDR3 sequences listed, approximately 24% were seen once. Germline V gene lookup returns CDR1 DFQATT and CDR2 SNEGSKA (reference sequence). The CDR3 runs 13 residues. The V end lost 6 bases, the J end lost 3 bases, and 14 bases lay between the germline ends. To note about this clonotype: What it recognizes is unknown.

The sample was also linked to a second study, of T cells expressing NK-cell markers.

The sample taken for sequencing was CD4+ T cells sorted from blood. The source is a woman younger than 35 in good health. The chain combines TRBV20-1 with TRBJ1-1; a possible D gene is TRBD1 (5 bases). In nucleotides, the CDR3 is TGCAGTGCGGTAATTTTCAGGGACACTGAAGCTTTCTTT. Its translation is CSAVIFRDTEAFF.